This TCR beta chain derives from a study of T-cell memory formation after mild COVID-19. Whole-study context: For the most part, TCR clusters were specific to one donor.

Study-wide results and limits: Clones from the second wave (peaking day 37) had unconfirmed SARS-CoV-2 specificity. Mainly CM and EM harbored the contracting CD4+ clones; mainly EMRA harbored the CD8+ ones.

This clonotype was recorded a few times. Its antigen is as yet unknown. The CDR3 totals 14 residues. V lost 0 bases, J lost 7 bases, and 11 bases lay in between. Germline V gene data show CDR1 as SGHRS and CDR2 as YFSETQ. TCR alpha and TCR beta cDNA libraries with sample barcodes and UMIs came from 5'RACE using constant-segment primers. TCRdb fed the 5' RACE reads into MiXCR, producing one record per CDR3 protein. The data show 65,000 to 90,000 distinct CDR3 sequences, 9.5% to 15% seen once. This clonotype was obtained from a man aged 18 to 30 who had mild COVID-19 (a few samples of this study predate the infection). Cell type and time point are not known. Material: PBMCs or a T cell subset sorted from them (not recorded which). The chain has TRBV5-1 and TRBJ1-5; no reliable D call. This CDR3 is CASSLETSGQPQHF. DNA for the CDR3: TGCGCCAGCAGCTTGGAGACCTCGGGGCAGCCCCAGCATTTT.